The next 10 T cell receptor beta chains were all read from a single sample in a study of cytomegalovirus exposure and HLA in healthy donors. PCR amplification relied on 60 Vbeta primers (plus 13 Jbeta primers). Sequencing was performed with immunoSEQ multiplex PCR; in TCRdb, only in-frame clones are kept and a portion is missing. The data contain more than 95,000 clones, over 75% of them singletons. The sample was PBMCs. Receptor source: a man younger than 40 in good health and CMV-seropositive.

The chain is built from TRBV30 and TRBJ1-5; weak D call: TRBD1 (6 bases). This CDR3 has 15 residues. From germline, CDR1 is GTSNPN and CDR2 SVGIG (reference sequence). V was cut by 0 bases and J by 2 bases, with 11 bases left in between. CDR3 in DNA: TGTGCCTGGAGTGTCAGGGGAAGCGGCAATCAGCCCCAGCATTTT. Amino acids: CAWSVRGSGNQPQHF.

The J gene is TRBJ1-5, the V gene TRBV30; D unclear. Germline lookup yields CDR1 GTSNPN and CDR2 SVGIG (reference sequence). This CDR3 is built from 15 residues. V was trimmed by 2 bases and J by 4 bases, leaving 15 bases between them. CDR3 amino acids: CAWSKVGTENQPQHF. The CDR3 DNA sequence: TGTGCCTGGAGTAAGGTGGGCACTGAAAATCAGCCCCAGCATTTT.

CDR3 amino acids: CASSPVGTGTDTQYF. For the CDR3, the DNA is TGTGCCAGCAGCCCCGTCGGGACTGGCACAGATACGCAGTATTTT. This chain connects TRBV7-3 to TRBJ2-3; possibly TRBD2 for D (6 bases). Germline V gene sequence: CDR1 SGHTA, CDR2 FQGTGA. This CDR3 has 15 residues. V lost 5 bases to trimming and J lost 1 base, with 13 bases between them.

The chain carries TRBV30 and TRBJ2-3; a possible D gene is TRBD1 (5 bases). Deletions cut 3 bases from V and 2 bases from J, with 12 bases between. Looked up from germline, CDR1 is GTSNPN and CDR2 is SVGIG (reference sequence). CDR3 length equals 14 residues. The CDR3 loop is CAWRHPGITDTQYF. In DNA form, the CDR3 reads TGTGCCTGGAGGCACCCAGGGATCACAGATACGCAGTATTTT.

This chain joins TRBV15 and TRBJ2-7; a possible D gene is TRBD1 (5 bases). Per germline, CDR1 LNHNV and CDR2 YYDKDF (reference sequence). The CDR3 has 15 amino acids. Trimming shortened V by 0 bases and J by 3 bases, and 12 bases separated the two germline ends. The CDR3 spells CATSRDPFQGYEQYF. The DNA for the CDR3 is TGTGCCACCAGCAGAGACCCGTTCCAGGGCTACGAGCAGTACTTC.

This chain uses TRBV2 with TRBJ2-7; D remains unclear. Germline V gene sequence: CDR1 SNHLY, CDR2 FYNNEI. The CDR3 is made up of 16 amino acids. V lost 0 bases and J 3 bases, leaving 15 bases between the germline ends. The CDR3 loop is CASSEATGSLYYEQYF. CDR3 DNA: TGTGCCAGCAGTGAAGCGACCGGGTCCCTCTACTACGAGCAGTACTTC.

The V and J genes are TRBV2 and TRBJ2-7, with TRBD1 matching 10 bases. V was pared by 3 bases and J by 3 bases, with 5 bases of the junction left unmatched. CDR3 size: 15 residues. Per germline, CDR1 SNHLY and CDR2 FYNNEI. DNA of the CDR3: TGTGCCAGCAGTGAGGAGGGGACAGGGGTCTACGAGCAGTACTTC. Its translation is CASSEEGTGVYEQYF.

This chain's CDR3 is CASSQGFAQPQHF. CDR3 coding DNA: TGTGCCAGCAGTCAGGGGTTCGCTCAGCCCCAGCATTTT. This chain joins TRBV6-1 and TRBJ1-5; D may be TRBD1 (6 bases). The CDR3 loop spans 13 amino acids. The V gene lost 5 bases and the J gene lost 6 bases, with 11 bases spanning the gap. The germline gives CDR1 MNHNS, CDR2 SASEGT.

V usage is TRBV10-3 and J usage is TRBJ2-2, with D perhaps TRBD2 (5 bases). Germline V gives CDR1 ENHRY, CDR2 SYGVKD. Trimming cost V 0 bases and J 1 base, with 9 bases left between them. This CDR3 spans 16 amino acids. CDR3 sequence reads: CAISESGEGNTGELFF. The CDR3 region has the DNA TGTGCCATCAGTGAGTCGGGCGAGGGGAACACCGGGGAGCTGTTTTTT.

The chain combines TRBV4-2 with TRBJ1-1; 11 positions match TRBD1. Trimming cost V 4 bases and J 3 bases; bases outside gene matches: 7. Germline lookup yields CDR1 LGHNA and CDR2 YNFKEQ. The CDR3 has 16 amino acids. The CDR3: CASSRPGQGAYTEAFF. The DNA of the CDR3 is TGTGCCAGCAGCCGACCTGGACAGGGGGCATACACTGAAGCTTTCTTT.